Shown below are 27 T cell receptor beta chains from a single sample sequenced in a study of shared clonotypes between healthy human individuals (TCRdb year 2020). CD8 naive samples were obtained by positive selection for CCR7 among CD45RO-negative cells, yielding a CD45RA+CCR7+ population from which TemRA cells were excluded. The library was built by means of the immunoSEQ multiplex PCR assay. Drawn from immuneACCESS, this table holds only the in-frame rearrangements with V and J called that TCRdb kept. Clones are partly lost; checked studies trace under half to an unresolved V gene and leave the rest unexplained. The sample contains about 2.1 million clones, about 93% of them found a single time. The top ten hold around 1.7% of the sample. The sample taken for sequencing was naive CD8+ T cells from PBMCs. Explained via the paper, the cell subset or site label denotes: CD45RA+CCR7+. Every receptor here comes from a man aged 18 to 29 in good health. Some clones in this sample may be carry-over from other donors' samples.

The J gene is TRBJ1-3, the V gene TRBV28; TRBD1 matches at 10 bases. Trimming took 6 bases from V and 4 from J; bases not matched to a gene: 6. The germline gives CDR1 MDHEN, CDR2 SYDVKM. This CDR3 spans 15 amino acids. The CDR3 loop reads CASSLDRGLGNTIYF. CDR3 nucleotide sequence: TGTGCCAGCAGCCTAGACAGGGGGCTAGGAAACACCATATATTTT.

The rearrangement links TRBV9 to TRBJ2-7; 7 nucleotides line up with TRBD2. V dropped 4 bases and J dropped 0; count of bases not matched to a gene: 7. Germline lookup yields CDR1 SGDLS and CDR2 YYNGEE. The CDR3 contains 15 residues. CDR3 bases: TGTGCCAGCAGCCGGGGAGGGCCGATCTCCTACGAGCAGTACTTC. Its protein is CASSRGGPISYEQYF.

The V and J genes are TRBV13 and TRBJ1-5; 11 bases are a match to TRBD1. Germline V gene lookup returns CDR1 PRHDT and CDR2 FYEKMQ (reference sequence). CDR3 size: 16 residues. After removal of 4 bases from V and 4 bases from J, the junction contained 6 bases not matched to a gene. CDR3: CASSSSWDRGNQPQHF. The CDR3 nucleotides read TGTGCCAGCAGCTCCTCCTGGGACAGGGGGAATCAGCCCCAGCATTTT.

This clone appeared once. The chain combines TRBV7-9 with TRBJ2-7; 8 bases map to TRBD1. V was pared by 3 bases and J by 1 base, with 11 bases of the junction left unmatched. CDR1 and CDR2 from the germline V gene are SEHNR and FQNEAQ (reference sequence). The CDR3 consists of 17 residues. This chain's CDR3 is CASSFAPGQGFSYEQYF. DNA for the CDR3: TGTGCCAGCAGCTTCGCTCCAGGACAGGGATTTTCCTACGAGCAGTACTTC.

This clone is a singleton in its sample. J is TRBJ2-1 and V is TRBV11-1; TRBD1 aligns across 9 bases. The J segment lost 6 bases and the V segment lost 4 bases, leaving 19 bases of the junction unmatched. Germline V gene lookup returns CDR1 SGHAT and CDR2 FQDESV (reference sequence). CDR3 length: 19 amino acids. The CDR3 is CASSSPTRDRAGLGNEQFF. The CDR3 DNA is TGTGCCAGCAGCTCCCCTACCCGGGACAGGGCAGGGTTGGGCAATGAGCAGTTCTTC.

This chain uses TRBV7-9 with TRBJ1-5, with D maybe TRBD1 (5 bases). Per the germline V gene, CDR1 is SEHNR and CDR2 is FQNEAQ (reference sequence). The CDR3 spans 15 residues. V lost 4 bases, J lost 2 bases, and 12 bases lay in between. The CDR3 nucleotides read TGTGCCAGCAGCTATGGGGGTCTCGGCAATCAGCCCCAGCATTTT. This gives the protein CASSYGGLGNQPQHF.

CDR3: CATSIPSNQPQHF. CDR3 nucleotide sequence: TGTGCCACCAGCATCCCTAGCAATCAGCCCCAGCATTTT. The chain employs TRBV15 and TRBJ1-5; D gene unclear. The CDR3 has 13 amino acids. Germline V CDR1 and CDR2: LNHNV, YYDKDF (reference sequence). Between the trimmed V and J ends, which lost 4 bases and 0 bases, there was a span of 4 bases.

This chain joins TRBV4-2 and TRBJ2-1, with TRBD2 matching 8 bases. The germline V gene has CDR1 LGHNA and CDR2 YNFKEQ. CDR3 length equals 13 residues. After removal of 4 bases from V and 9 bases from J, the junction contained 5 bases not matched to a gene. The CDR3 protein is CASSRTSQAEQFF. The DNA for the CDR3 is TGTGCCAGCAGCCGGACTAGCCAGGCTGAGCAGTTCTTC.

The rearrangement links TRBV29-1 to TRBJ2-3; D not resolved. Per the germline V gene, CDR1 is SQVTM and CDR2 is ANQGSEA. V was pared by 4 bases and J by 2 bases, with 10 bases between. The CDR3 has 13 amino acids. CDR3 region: CSVGGGYTDTQYF. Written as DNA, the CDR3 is TGCAGCGTTGGTGGCGGATACACAGATACGCAGTATTTT.

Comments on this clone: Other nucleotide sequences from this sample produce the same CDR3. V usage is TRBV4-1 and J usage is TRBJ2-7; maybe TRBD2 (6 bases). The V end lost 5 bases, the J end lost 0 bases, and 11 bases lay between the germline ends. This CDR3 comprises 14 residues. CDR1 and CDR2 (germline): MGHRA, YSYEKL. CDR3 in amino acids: CASSLGDSSYEQYF. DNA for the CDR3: TGCGCCAGCAGCTTGGGGGACTCCTCCTACGAGCAGTACTTC.

For the CDR3, the DNA is TGTGCCAGCAGCTTGGGCGGCCGAACCTACGAGCAGTACTTC. Its protein is CASSLGGRTYEQYF. This chain connects TRBV5-6 to TRBJ2-7; D not resolved. The germline V and J ends were trimmed by 0 bases and 2 bases, with 9 bases remaining between them. CDR3 length: 14 residues. Germline-derived CDR1 and CDR2 are SGHDT and YYEEEE.

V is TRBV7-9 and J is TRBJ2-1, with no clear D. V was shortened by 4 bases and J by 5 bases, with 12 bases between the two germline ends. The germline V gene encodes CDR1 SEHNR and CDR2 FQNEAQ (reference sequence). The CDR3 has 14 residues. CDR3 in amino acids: CASSYGSGDNEQFF. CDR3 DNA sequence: TGTGCCAGCAGCTACGGTTCTGGGGACAATGAGCAGTTCTTC. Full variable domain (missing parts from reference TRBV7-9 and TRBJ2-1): DTGVSQNPRHKITKRGQNVTFRCDPISEHNRLYWYRQTLGQGPEFLTYFQNEAQLEKSRLLSDRFSAERPKGSFSTLEIQRTEQGDSAMYLCASSYGSGDNEQFFGPGTRLTVL.

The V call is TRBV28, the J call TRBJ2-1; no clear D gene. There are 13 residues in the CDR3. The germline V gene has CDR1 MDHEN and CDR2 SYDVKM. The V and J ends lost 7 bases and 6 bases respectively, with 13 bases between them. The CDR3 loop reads CASTPKAGNEQFF. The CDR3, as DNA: TGTGCCAGCACCCCTAAGGCCGGCAATGAGCAGTTCTTC.

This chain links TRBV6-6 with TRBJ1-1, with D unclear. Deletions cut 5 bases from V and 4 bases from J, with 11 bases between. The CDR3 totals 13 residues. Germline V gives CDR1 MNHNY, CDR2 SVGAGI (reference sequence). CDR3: CASSTYLGTEAFF. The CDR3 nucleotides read TGTGCCAGCAGTACGTACTTGGGCACTGAAGCTTTCTTT.

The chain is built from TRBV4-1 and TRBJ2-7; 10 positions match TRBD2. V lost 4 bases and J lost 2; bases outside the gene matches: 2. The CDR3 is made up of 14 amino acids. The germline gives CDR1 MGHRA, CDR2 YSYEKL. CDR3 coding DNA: TGCGCCAGCAGCCGAAGCGGGAGGGCCTACGAGCAGTACTTC. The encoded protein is CASSRSGRAYEQYF.

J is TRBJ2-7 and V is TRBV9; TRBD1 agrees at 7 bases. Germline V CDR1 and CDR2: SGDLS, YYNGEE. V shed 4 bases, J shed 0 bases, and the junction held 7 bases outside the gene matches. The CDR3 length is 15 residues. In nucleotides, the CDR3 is TGTGCCAGCAGCCCAGAGGGGACAGTCTCCTACGAGCAGTACTTC. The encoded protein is CASSPEGTVSYEQYF.

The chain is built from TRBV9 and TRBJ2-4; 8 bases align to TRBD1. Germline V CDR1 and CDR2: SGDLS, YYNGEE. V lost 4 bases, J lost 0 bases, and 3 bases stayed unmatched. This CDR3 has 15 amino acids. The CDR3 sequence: CASSLTGGAKNIQYF. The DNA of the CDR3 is TGTGCCAGCAGCCTTACAGGGGGAGCCAAAAACATTCAGTACTTC.

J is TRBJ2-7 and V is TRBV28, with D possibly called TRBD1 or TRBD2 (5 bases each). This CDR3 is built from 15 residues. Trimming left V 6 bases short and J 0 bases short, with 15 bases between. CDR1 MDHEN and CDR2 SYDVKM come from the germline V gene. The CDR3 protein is CASRYTGTRSYEQYF. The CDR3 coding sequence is TGTGCCAGCAGATACACCGGGACCCGCTCCTACGAGCAGTACTTC.

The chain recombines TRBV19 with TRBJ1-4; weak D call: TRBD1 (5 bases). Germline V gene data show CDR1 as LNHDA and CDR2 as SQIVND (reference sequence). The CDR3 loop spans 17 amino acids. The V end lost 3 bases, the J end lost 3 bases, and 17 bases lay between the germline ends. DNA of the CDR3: TGTGCCAGTAGTATTCCTTGGAAAGGGACGGCTAATGAAAAACTGTTTTTT. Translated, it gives CASSIPWKGTANEKLFF.

CDR3 bases: TGTGCCACCAGTGAGGGGGTGACGGAGCTCGCGAACACCGGGGAGCTGTTTTTT. It is translated as CATSEGVTELANTGELFF. This sequence joins TRBV15 and TRBJ2-2; D is possibly TRBD1 (6 bases). In germline, CDR1 is LNHNV, CDR2 YYDKDF (reference sequence). V was trimmed by 6 bases and J by 0 bases, leaving 20 bases between them. The length of the CDR3 is 18 residues.

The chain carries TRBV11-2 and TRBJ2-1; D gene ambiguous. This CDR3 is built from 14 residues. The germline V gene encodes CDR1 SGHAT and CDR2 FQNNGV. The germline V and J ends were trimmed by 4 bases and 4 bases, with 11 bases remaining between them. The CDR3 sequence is CASSWGISYNEQFF. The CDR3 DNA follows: TGTGCCAGCAGCTGGGGAATAAGTTACAATGAGCAGTTCTTC.

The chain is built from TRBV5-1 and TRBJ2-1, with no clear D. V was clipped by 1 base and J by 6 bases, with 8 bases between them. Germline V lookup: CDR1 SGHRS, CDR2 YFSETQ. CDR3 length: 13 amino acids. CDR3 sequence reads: CASSLFSSNEQFF. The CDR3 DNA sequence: TGCGCCAGCAGCTTGTTTAGCAGCAATGAGCAGTTCTTC.

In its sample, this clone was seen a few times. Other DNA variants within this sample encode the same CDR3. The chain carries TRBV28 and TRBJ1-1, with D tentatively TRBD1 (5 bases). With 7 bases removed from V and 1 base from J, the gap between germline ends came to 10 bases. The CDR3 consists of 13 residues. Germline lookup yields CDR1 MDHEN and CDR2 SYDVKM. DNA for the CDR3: TGTGCCAGCATATCCGGGGGGAACACTGAAGCTTTCTTT. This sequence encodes CASISGGNTEAFF.

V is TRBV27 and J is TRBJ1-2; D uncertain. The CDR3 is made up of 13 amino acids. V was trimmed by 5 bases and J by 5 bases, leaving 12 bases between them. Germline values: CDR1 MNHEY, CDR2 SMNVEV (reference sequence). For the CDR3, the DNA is TGTGCCAGCAGTCCCCCCGGCGGATATGGCTACACCTTC. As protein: CASSPPGGYGYTF.

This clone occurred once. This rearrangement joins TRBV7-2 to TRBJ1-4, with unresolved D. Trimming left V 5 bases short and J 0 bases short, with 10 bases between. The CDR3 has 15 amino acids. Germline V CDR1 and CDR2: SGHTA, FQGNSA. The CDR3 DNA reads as TGTGCCAGCAGCCCCGAAAGGGCAACTAATGAAAAACTGTTTTTT. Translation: CASSPERATNEKLFF.

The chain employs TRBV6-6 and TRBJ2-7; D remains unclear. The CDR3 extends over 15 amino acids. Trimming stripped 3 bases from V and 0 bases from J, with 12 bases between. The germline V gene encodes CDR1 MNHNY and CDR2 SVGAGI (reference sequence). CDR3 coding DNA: TGTGCCAGCAGTTATGAGCAGATTTCCTCCTACGAGCAGTACTTC. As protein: CASSYEQISSYEQYF.

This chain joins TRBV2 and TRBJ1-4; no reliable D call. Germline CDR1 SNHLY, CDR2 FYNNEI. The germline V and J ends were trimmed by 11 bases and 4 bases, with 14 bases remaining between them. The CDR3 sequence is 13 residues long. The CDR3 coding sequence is TGTGCCTGTCAGGACCCTGATAATGAAAAACTGTTTTTT. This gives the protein CACQDPDNEKLFF. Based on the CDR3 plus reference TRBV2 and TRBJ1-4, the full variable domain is EPEVTQTPSHQVTQMGQEVILRCVPISNHLYFYWYRQILGQKVEFLVSFYNNEISEKSEIFDDQFSVERPDGSNFTLKIRSTKLEDSAMYFCACQDPDNEKLFFGSGTQLSVL.